This T cell receptor (beta chain) was captured in a study of CD8 T cells in ankylosing spondylitis. General observations from the study: Reports say disease-linked clones showed up significantly more in matched ankylosing spondylitis synovial fluid. Ankylosing spondylitis blood seemed to carry a telltale TCR beta motif made of several highly homologous variants. Earlier authors reported some of these motif variants in reactive arthritis synovial fluid and blood. Clones that were linked to disease were CD8+ and were relatively rare in peripheral blood.

TCRdb called the 5' RACE reads again in MiXCR, with one record for every CDR3 protein. The table has 250,000 to 350,000 distinct CDR3 sequences, 20% seen once; the top ten hold roughly 7.3%. A word on this clonotype: The target antigen is unknown.

The V end lost 2 bases, the J end lost 0 bases, and 12 bases lay between the germline ends. The germline CDR1 and CDR2 sequences are SGHRS and YFSETQ. The CDR3 is made up of 16 amino acids. The clonotype was recovered from a male donor with ankylosing spondylitis or in good health (not recorded which). Source material: blood, either unsorted or a sorted T cell fraction (not recorded which). This rearrangement joins TRBV5-1 to TRBJ2-1; D may be TRBD1 (5 bases). CDR3 in DNA: TGCGCCAGCAGCTTCCAGGGTACCAGCTCCTACAATGAGCAGTTCTTC. Amino acids: CASSFQGTSSYNEQFF.